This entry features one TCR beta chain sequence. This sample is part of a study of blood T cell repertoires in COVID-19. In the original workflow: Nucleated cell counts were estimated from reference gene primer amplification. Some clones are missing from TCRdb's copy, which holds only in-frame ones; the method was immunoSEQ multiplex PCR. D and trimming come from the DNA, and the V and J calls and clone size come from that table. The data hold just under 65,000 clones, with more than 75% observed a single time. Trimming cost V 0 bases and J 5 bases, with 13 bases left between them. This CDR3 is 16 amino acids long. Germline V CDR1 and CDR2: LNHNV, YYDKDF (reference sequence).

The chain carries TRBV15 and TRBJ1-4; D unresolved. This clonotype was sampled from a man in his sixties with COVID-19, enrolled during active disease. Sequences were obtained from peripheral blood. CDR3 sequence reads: CATSRDLGTQNEKLFF. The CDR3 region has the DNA TGTGCCACCAGCAGAGATCTAGGAACCCAAAATGAAAAACTGTTTTTT.